The rows below give T cell receptor beta chains drawn from one sample of a study of T-cell reconstitution after alpha-beta-depleted transplantation in children. TCRdb redid the calling of the PCR reads with MiXCR, one entry per CDR3 protein. The table records hundreds of thousands of distinct CDR3 sequences, roughly 15% of them present only once. Sequences were derived from PBMCs, mostly from graft donor cells, sampled 360 days after TCRalphabeta/CD19-depleted stem cell transplant. All receptors derive from a male patient younger than 18 who had a stem cell transplant for acute lymphoblastic leukemia, so the T cells may come from the graft donor. The CDR3 runs from the conserved cysteine through the conserved F or W. A D gene is named only where the DNA matches it firmly.

D	J	V	CDR3
-	TRBJ2-1	TRBV27	CASSPGPESNEQFF
TRBD2	TRBJ2-5	TRBV7-6	CASSYGLVSGETQYF
-	TRBJ2-3	TRBV9	CASSARRVPTDTQYF
-	TRBJ2-3	TRBV7-7	CASSFGTGTQYF
TRBD2	TRBJ2-3	TRBV6-5	CASRSRASGQYF
-	TRBJ2-3	TRBV4-1	CASSPLVSYRADTQYF
TRBD2	TRBJ2-7	TRBV10-2	CASTGLAGTPAYEQYF
TRBD2	TRBJ2-1	TRBV5-1	CASSLARAGVYNEQFF
-	TRBJ2-7	TRBV2	CASSESPDQYF
-	TRBJ2-2	TRBV5-1	CASSSGQANTGELFF
TRBD2	TRBJ2-2	TRBV6-4	CASSDWTSGGTGELFF
TRBD2	TRBJ2-7	TRBV6-1	CASSPGLAGVSYEQYF
-	TRBJ2-1	TRBV12-3/TRBV12-4	CASSSSGLVERKNNEQFF
-	TRBJ2-7	TRBV20-1	CSARDRGGPEGQYF
TRBD1	TRBJ2-1	TRBV11-2	CASSPSWTGRFNEQFF
TRBD2	TRBJ2-7	TRBV12-3/TRBV12-4	CASSLVQYSGVYEQYF
TRBD1	TRBJ2-1	TRBV6-1	CASRGDRGLNNEQFF
-	TRBJ2-5	TRBV18	CASSRRGVKETQYF
-	TRBJ2-1	TRBV24-1	CATRDHPRNEQFF
-	TRBJ2-7	TRBV10-3	CAISESHPYEQYF
-	TRBJ2-7	TRBV7-3	CASSLGGMEQYF
-	TRBJ1-1	TRBV29-1	CSVAEGGIMNTEAFF
-	TRBJ2-7	TRBV4-1	CASSQDWTARYEQYF